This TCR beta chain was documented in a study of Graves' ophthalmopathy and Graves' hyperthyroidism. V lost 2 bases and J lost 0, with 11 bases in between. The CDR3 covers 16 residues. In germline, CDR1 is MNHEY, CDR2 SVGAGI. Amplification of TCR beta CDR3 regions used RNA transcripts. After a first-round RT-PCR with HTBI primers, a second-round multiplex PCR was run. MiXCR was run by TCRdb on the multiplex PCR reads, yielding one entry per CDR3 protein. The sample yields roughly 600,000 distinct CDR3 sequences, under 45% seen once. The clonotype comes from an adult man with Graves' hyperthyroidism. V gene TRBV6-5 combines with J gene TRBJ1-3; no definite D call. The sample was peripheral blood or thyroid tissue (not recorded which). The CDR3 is CASSYPQPGSGNTIYF. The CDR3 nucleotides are TGTGCCAGCAGTTACCCTCAACCCGGCTCTGGAAACACCATATATTTT.